The 27 T cell receptor beta chains below come from one sample, sequenced in a study of blood T cell repertoires in COVID-19. TCRdb's table, derived via immunoSEQ multiplex PCR, lists solely in-frame clones and lacks some. Here the sample spans roughly 200,000 clones, around 87% being singletons. Sequenced: PBMCs or T cells enriched from blood (not recorded which). Receptors originate from a man in his thirties or forties in a cohort exposed to, infected with or recovered from COVID-19 (not recorded which).

This clone has just a few counts. The chain combines TRBV5-6 with TRBJ1-2; tentative D call: TRBD1 (5 bases). The ends were cut back, 1 base at V and 2 bases at J, with 15 bases in the middle. Germline lookup yields CDR1 SGHDT and CDR2 YYEEEE. This CDR3 has 16 amino acids. The CDR3, as DNA: TGTGCCAGCAGCTTGTTTATATATAGGGGAAACTATGGCTACACCTTC. This codes for CASSLFIYRGNYGYTF.

A single count supports this clone. This rearrangement joins TRBV28 to TRBJ2-5; the D gene is possibly TRBD1 (5 bases). Germline CDR1 is MDHEN and CDR2 is SYDVKM. Trimming took off 10 bases at V and 7 bases at J, with 22 bases between the two ends. CDR3 length equals 14 residues. The CDR3 is CATSGGSPQGTQYF. CDR3 nucleotide sequence: TGTGCCACCTCTGGTGGGTCACCCCAGGGGACCCAGTACTTC.

The V call is TRBV15, the J call TRBJ1-4; D uncertain. The V end was cut by 8 bases, the J end by 5 bases, with 9 bases between. The CDR3 contains 12 residues. Germline CDR1 LNHNV, CDR2 YYDKDF (reference sequence). CDR3 residues: CATAQPNEKLFF. Here the CDR3 DNA reads TGTGCCACCGCACAGCCCAATGAAAAACTGTTTTTT.

The rearrangement uses TRBV28 and TRBJ2-1; 9 bases fit TRBD2. Germline loops: CDR1 MDHEN, CDR2 SYDVKM. The CDR3 covers 18 residues. The ends lost 6 bases at V and 2 bases at J; junction bases unmatched: 14. As DNA, the CDR3 is TGTGCCAGCAGCCAACCGTCGAGCGGGAGGAATACCTACAATGAGCAGTTCTTC. Encoded protein: CASSQPSSGRNTYNEQFF.

Concerning this clone: Other DNA sequences in this sample translate to the same CDR3. The chain links TRBV19 to TRBJ2-3; D gene unclear. With 2 bases removed from V and 1 base from J, the gap between germline ends came to 4 bases. The CDR3 contains 13 residues. Per the germline V gene, CDR1 is LNHDA and CDR2 is SQIVND (reference sequence). Here the CDR3 reads CASSIQGTDTQYF. CDR3 nucleotide sequence: TGTGCCAGTAGTATACAGGGCACAGATACGCAGTATTTT.

The chain combines TRBV2 with TRBJ1-2; D is unclear. The V end lost 2 bases, the J end lost 0 bases, and 10 bases lay between the germline ends. Germline CDR1 and CDR2: SNHLY and FYNNEI. The CDR3 is 15 amino acids. The CDR3 loop reads CASSEFTQANYGYTF. CDR3 DNA sequence: TGTGCCAGCAGTGAATTCACACAAGCTAACTATGGCTACACCTTC.

The chain joins TRBV19 to TRBJ1-5; 10 bases fit TRBD1. CDR1 and CDR2 from the germline V gene are LNHDA and SQIVND (reference sequence). Trimming at V came to 10 bases and at J to 4 bases, leaving 4 bases not matched to a gene. This CDR3 region has 13 residues. The CDR3 DNA is TGTGCCACCACGGACAGGGGGAATCAGCCCCAGCATTTT. It codes for CATTDRGNQPQHF.

In its sample, this clone was seen once. V usage is TRBV11-2 and J usage is TRBJ2-1; 11 bases fit TRBD2. This CDR3 region has 15 residues. V gave up 9 bases and J gave up 2 bases; unmatched junction bases: 6. In germline, CDR1 is SGHAT, CDR2 FQNNGV. The CDR3 is CASRGTSGTYNEQFF. The CDR3 bases are TGTGCCAGTAGAGGGACTAGCGGAACCTACAATGAGCAGTTCTTC.

This clone was counted once. V usage is TRBV27 and J usage is TRBJ2-1, with D possibly matching TRBD2 (6 bases). The length of the CDR3 is 13 residues. Germline V gives CDR1 MNHEY, CDR2 SMNVEV (reference sequence). Between the trimmed V and J ends, which lost 5 bases and 12 bases, there was a span of 17 bases. CDR3 amino acids: CASSVTRGSTQFF. The CDR3 DNA sequence: TGTGCCAGCAGTGTGACCCGGGGGAGCACGCAGTTCTTC.

V gene TRBV5-4 combines with J gene TRBJ1-2; D is perhaps TRBD1 (6 bases). The CDR3 runs 13 residues. V was cut by 5 bases and J by 10 bases, with 18 bases left in between. CDR1 is SGHNT, CDR2 YYREEE, per germline (reference sequence). CDR3 DNA sequence: TGTGCCAGCAGTATTGGGACCAGGGGTGACTACACCTTC. Its translation: CASSIGTRGDYTF.

The chain is built from TRBV6-5 and TRBJ2-2; possibly TRBD2 for D (5 bases). The CDR3 contains 15 residues. Per germline, CDR1 MNHEY and CDR2 SVGAGI. V was clipped by 4 bases and J by 3 bases, with 12 bases between them. The CDR3, as DNA: TGTGCCAGCAGTTCTCGGGCGGGTCACACCGGGGAGCTGTTTTTT. Its translation is CASSSRAGHTGELFF.

This chain joins TRBV12-3 or TRBV12-4 and TRBJ1-1; a possible D gene is TRBD1 (6 bases). The CDR3 spans 12 residues. V lost 5 bases, J lost 8 bases, and 12 bases lay in between. DNA of the CDR3: TGTGCCAGCAGTCATCTAACAGGGGAAGCTTTCTTT. Protein sequence: CASSHLTGEAFF.

The chain couples TRBV20-1 to TRBJ1-4; D unclear. The V gene lost 3 bases and the J gene lost 4 bases, with 3 bases spanning the gap. The germline CDR1 and CDR2 sequences are DFQATT and SNEGSKA (reference sequence). CDR3 length: 11 amino acids. Here the CDR3 DNA reads TGCAGTGCTAGGTATAATGAAAAACTGTTTTTT. This sequence encodes CSARYNEKLFF.

Turning to this clone: At the DNA level, this CDR3 is encoded by other sequences in the same sample as well. V usage is TRBV3-1 (or the pseudogene TRBV3-2) and J usage is TRBJ2-7; tentative D call: TRBD2 (6 bases). Germline CDR1 and CDR2: LGHDT and YNNKEL (reference sequence). The V and J ends lost 1 base and 6 bases respectively, with 10 bases between them. This CDR3 is 13 amino acids long. Here the CDR3 reads CASSQVGGSEQYF. CDR3 sequence (DNA): TGTGCCAGCAGCCAAGTCGGAGGGAGCGAGCAGTACTTC.

V gene TRBV5-1 combines with J gene TRBJ2-7; 10 bases line up with TRBD1. This CDR3 has 14 residues. The germline gives CDR1 SGHRS, CDR2 YFSETQ. V lost 4 bases and J lost 4; bases outside the gene matches: 5. This CDR3 reads CASSPGQGMYEQYF. The CDR3 DNA sequence: TGCGCCAGCAGCCCGGGACAGGGGATGTACGAGCAGTACTTC.

This clone was detected a few times. This sequence joins TRBV19 and TRBJ1-2, with 9 nucleotides matching TRBD1. The CDR3 extends over 13 amino acids. V dropped 7 bases and J dropped 6; count of bases not matched to a gene: 6. Germline V gives CDR1 LNHDA, CDR2 SQIVND (reference sequence). This chain's CDR3 is CASTVNRGHGYTF. The DNA for the CDR3 is TGTGCCAGTACTGTCAACAGGGGGCATGGCTACACCTTC.

This clone was recorded only once. The rearrangement uses TRBV7-8 and TRBJ2-4, with 7 bases matching TRBD1. This CDR3 comprises 16 residues. With V trimmed by 3 bases and J by 0 bases, 5 bases remained unmatched. Germline V gives CDR1 SGHVS, CDR2 FQNEAQ. The CDR3 DNA reads as TGTGCCAGCAGCTTCCAGGGGGACGTAGCCAAAAACATTCAGTACTTC. This codes for CASSFQGDVAKNIQYF.

As for this clone: The sample holds other DNA sequences that translate to the same CDR3. V gene TRBV27 combines with J gene TRBJ2-3; 10 nucleotides match TRBD2. This CDR3 spans 15 amino acids. Germline-derived CDR1 and CDR2 are MNHEY and SMNVEV (reference sequence). After removal of 3 bases from V and 1 base from J, the junction contained 1 base not matched to a gene. CDR3 amino acids: CASSFLAGGTDTQYF. DNA of the CDR3: TGTGCCAGCAGTTTCCTAGCGGGAGGCACAGATACGCAGTATTTT.

The rearrangement joins TRBV7-3 to TRBJ2-2, with D maybe TRBD1 (5 bases). With 5 bases removed from V and 5 bases from J, the gap between germline ends came to 9 bases. Germline CDR1 reads SGHTA; CDR2 reads FQGTGA. The CDR3 length is 13 residues. The CDR3 reads CASSTGLTGELFF. CDR3 bases: TGTGCCAGCAGCACAGGTCTAACCGGGGAGCTGTTTTTT.

The rearrangement uses TRBV28 and TRBJ2-7; the match to TRBD2 covers 13 bases. V gave up 3 bases and J gave up 7 bases; unmatched junction bases: 15. The germline gives CDR1 MDHEN, CDR2 SYDVKM. The CDR3 totals 18 residues. The CDR3 region has the DNA TGTGCCAGCAGTTTCCGGACTAGCGGGAGTACCCCACTTGGAGAGCAGTACTTC. Translated, it gives CASSFRTSGSTPLGEQYF.

The chain is built from TRBV12-3 or TRBV12-4 and TRBJ1-5, with D tentatively TRBD1 (5 bases). V was cut by 5 bases and J by 6 bases, with 11 bases left in between. The CDR3 extends over 13 amino acids. The CDR3 DNA is TGTGCCAGCAGTGCTGGGGGGACTCAGCCCCAGCATTTT. This encodes CASSAGGTQPQHF.

The chain combines TRBV5-4 with TRBJ2-2, with D perhaps matching TRBD2 (5 bases). The germline V and J ends were trimmed by 4 bases and 4 bases, with 14 bases remaining between them. The CDR3 loop spans 15 amino acids. Germline CDR1 and CDR2: SGHNT and YYREEE (reference sequence). The CDR3 loop is CASSPPTSITGELFF. The CDR3 nucleotides read TGTGCCAGCAGCCCACCTACTAGTATCACCGGGGAGCTGTTTTTT.

This clone was observed a few times. The genes are TRBV28 and TRBJ1-2, with D unresolved. The V and J ends lost 5 bases and 8 bases respectively, with 18 bases between them. CDR3 length: 14 amino acids. Germline V lookup: CDR1 MDHEN, CDR2 SYDVKM. The DNA for the CDR3 is TGTGCCAGCAGTCCAATCAGCCAACCTAGAGGCTACACCTTC. Protein: CASSPISQPRGYTF.

This clone was observed many times. The chain is built from TRBV15 and TRBJ1-1; no definite D call. Trimming shortened V by 0 bases and J by 9 bases, and 11 bases separated the two germline ends. Germline CDR1 is LNHNV and CDR2 is YYDKDF (reference sequence). The CDR3 contains 13 residues. This CDR3 is CATSREIGGQAFF. The CDR3 DNA reads as TGTGCCACCAGCAGAGAAATTGGCGGTCAAGCTTTCTTT.

The chain carries TRBV7-9 and TRBJ2-1, with 7 bases identical to TRBD2. The germline V gene has CDR1 SEHNR and CDR2 FQNEAQ (reference sequence). Trimming at V came to 1 base and at J to 4 bases, leaving 7 bases not matched to a gene. This CDR3 has 16 residues. The CDR3 sequence is CASSLVGGSRYNEQFF. DNA of the CDR3: TGTGCCAGCAGCTTAGTCGGCGGGAGCCGGTACAATGAGCAGTTCTTC.

The chain recombines TRBV18 with TRBJ2-7; D might be TRBD1 (5 bases). Trimming shortened V by 3 bases and J by 3 bases, and 12 bases separated the two germline ends. Germline lookup yields CDR1 KGHSH and CDR2 LQKENI. This CDR3 is built from 14 residues. The CDR3 DNA is TGTGCCAGCTCACCCCTTGAGCAGGGCTACGAGCAGTACTTC. Translating gives CASSPLEQGYEQYF. The full variable domain, in which reference TRBV18 and TRBJ2-7 provide the parts outside the CDR3, is NAGVMQNPRHLVRRRGQEARLRCSPMKGHSHVYWYRQLPEEGLKFMVYLQKENIIDESGMPKERFSAEFPKEGPSILRIQQVVRGDSAAYFCASSPLEQGYEQYFGPGTRLTVT.

The chain couples TRBV7-3 to TRBJ2-3, with D possibly matching TRBD2 (5 bases). This CDR3 comprises 14 residues. CDR1 and CDR2 from the germline V gene are SGHTA and FQGTGA. Trimming cost V 8 bases and J 1 base, with 13 bases left between them. The CDR3, as DNA: TGTGCCAGCGGCCTACGGGATCGCACAGATACGCAGTATTTT. Encoded protein: CASGLRDRTDTQYF.